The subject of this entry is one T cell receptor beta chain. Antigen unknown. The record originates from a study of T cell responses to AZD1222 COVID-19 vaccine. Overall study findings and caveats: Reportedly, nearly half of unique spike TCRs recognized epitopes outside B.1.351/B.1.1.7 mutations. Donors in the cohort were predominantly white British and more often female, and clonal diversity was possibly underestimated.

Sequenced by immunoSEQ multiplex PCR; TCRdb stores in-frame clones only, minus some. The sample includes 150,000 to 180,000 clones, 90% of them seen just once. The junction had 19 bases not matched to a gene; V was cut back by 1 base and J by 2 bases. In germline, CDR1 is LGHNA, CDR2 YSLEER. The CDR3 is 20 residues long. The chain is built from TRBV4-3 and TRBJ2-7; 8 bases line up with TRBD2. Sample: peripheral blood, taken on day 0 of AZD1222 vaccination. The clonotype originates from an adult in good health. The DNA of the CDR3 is TGCGCCAGCAGCCAAGCGCCCTTCGGGACCAAACGGGAGGGCGCCTACGAGCAGTACTTC. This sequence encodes CASSQAPFGTKREGAYEQYF.